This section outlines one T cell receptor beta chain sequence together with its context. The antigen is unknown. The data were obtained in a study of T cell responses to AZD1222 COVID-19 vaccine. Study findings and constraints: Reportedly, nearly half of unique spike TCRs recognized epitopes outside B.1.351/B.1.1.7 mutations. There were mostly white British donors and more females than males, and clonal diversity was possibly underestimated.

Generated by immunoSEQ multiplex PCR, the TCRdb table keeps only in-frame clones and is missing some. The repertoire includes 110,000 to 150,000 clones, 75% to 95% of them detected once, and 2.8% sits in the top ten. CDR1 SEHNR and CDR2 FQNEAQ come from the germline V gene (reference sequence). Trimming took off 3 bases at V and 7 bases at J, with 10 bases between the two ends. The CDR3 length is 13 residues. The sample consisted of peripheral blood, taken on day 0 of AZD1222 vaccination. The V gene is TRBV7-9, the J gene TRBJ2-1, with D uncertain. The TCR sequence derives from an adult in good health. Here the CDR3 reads CASSFTRANEQFF. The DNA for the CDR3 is TGTGCCAGCAGCTTCACGCGAGCAAATGAGCAGTTCTTC. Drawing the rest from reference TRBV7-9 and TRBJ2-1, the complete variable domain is DTGVSQNPRHKITKRGQNVTFRCDPISEHNRLYWYRQTLGQGPEFLTYFQNEAQLEKSRLLSDRFSAERPKGSFSTLEIQRTEQGDSAMYLCASSFTRANEQFFGPGTRLTVL.